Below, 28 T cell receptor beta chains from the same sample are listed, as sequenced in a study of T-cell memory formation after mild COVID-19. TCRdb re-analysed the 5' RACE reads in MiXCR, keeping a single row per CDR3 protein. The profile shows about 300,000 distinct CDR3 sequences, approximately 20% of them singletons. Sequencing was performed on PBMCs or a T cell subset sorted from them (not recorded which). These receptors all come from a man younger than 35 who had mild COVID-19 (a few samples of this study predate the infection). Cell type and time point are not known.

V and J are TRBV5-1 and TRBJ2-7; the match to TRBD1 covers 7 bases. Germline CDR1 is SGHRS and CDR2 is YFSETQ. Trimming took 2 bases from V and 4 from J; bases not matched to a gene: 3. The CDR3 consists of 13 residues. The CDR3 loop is CASSFGQEYEQYF. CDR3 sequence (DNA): TGCGCCAGCAGCTTCGGACAGGAATACGAGCAGTACTTC. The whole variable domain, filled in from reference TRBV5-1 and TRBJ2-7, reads KAGVTQTPRYLIKTRGQQVTLSCSPISGHRSVSWYQQTPGQGLQFLFEYFSETQRNKGNFPGRFSGRQFSNSRSEMNVSTLELGDSALYLCASSFGQEYEQYFGPGTRLTVT.

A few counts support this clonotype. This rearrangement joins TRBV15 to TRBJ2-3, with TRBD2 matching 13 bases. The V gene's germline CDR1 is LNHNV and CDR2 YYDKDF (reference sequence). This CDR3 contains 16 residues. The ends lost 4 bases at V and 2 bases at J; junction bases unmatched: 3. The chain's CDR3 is CATSIGLAGATDTQYF. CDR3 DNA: TGTGCCACCAGCATCGGACTAGCGGGGGCCACAGATACGCAGTATTTT. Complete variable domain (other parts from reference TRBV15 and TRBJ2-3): DAMVIQNPRYQVTQFGKPVTLSCSQTLNHNVMYWYQQKSSQAPKLLFHYYDKDFNNEADTPDNFQSRRPNTSFCFLDIRSPGLGDTAMYLCATSIGLAGATDTQYFGPGTRLTVL.

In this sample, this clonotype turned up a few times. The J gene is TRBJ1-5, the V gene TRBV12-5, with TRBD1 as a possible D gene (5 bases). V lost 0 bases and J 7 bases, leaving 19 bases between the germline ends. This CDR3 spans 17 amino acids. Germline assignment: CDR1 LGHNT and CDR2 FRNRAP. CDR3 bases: TGTGCTAGTGGTTTGGTACTCCGGGGCAGGGCGGACCAGCCCCAGCATTTT. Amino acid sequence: CASGLVLRGRADQPQHF.

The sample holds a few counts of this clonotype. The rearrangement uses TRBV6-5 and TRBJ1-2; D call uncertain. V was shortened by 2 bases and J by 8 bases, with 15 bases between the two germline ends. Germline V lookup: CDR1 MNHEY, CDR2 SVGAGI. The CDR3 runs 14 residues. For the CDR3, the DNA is TGTGCCAGCAGTTACGGCGCGGGTTGGGAGGGCTACACCTTC. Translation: CASSYGAGWEGYTF.

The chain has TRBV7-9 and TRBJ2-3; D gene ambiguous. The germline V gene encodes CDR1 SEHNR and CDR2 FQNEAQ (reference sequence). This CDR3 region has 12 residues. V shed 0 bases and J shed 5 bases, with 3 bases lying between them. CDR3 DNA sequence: TGTGCCAGCAGCTTAGCGGTAGATACGCAGTATTTT. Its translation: CASSLAVDTQYF.

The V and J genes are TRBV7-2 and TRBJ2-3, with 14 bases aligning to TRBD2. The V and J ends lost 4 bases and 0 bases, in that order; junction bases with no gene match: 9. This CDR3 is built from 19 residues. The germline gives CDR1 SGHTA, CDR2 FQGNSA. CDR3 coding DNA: TGTGCCAGCAGCTCGCCGACTAGCGGGGGGGCCCTTAGCACAGATACGCAGTATTTT. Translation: CASSSPTSGGALSTDTQYF.

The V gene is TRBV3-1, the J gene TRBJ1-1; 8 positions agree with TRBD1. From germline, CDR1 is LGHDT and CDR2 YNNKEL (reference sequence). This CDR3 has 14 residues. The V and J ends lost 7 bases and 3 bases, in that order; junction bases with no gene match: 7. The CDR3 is CASTDRGRHTEAFF. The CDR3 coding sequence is TGTGCCAGCACCGACAGGGGAAGACACACTGAAGCTTTCTTT.

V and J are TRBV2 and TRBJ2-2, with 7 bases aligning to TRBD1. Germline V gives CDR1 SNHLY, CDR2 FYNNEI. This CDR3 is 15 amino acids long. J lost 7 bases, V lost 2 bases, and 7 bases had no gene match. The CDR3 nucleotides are TGTGCCAGCAGTGAAAACAGGGGCGGATACGGGGAGCTGTTTTTT. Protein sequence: CASSENRGGYGELFF.

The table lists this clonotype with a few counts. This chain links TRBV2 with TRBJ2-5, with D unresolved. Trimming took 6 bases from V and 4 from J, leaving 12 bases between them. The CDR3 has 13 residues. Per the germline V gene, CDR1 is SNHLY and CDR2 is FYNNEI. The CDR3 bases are TGTGCCAGCAGGGAAAGGGAAGGAGAGACCCAGTACTTC. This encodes CASREREGETQYF.

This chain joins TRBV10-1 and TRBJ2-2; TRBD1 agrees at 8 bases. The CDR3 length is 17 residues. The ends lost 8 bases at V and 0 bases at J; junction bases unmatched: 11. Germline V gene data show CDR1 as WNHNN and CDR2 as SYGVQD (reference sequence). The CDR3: CASGTGGKGPNTGELFF. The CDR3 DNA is TGCGCCAGCGGTACAGGGGGTAAGGGGCCGAACACCGGGGAGCTGTTTTTT.

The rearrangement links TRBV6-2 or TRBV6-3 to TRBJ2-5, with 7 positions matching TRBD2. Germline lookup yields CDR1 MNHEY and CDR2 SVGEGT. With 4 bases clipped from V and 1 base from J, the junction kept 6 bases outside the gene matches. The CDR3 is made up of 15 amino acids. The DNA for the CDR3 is TGTGCCAGCAGTTCCCCGATAGCGGGCCAAGAGACCCAGTACTTC. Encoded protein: CASSSPIAGQETQYF.

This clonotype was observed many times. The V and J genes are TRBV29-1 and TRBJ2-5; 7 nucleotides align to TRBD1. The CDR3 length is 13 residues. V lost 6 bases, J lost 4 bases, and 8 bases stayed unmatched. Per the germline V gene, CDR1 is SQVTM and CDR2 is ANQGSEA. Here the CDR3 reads CSVEGALGETQYF. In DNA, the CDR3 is TGCAGCGTCGAGGGGGCGTTGGGAGAGACCCAGTACTTC.

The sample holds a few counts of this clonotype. CDR3 nucleotide sequence: TGCAGTGCTAGAGATTCAGGGTCGAGTGAAAAACTGTTTTTT. This gives the protein CSARDSGSSEKLFF. This chain connects TRBV20-1 to TRBJ1-4; D possibly corresponds to TRBD1 (5 bases). Deletions cut 0 bases from V and 7 bases from J, with 12 bases between. From germline, CDR1 is DFQATT and CDR2 SNEGSKA (reference sequence). The CDR3 has 14 amino acids.

The DNA for the CDR3 is TGTGCCATCAGTGCAGGACAGGGAGCGGCTGGCTACACCTTC. It is translated as CAISAGQGAAGYTF. This chain joins TRBV10-3 and TRBJ1-2, with TRBD1 matching 8 bases. The V segment lost 4 bases and the J segment 7 bases; nucleotides outside the gene matches: 8. CDR1 ENHRY and CDR2 SYGVKD come from the germline V gene. This CDR3 has 14 residues.

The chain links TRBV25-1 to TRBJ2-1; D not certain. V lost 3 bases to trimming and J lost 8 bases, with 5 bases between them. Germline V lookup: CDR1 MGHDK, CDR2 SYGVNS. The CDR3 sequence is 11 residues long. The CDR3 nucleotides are TGTGCCAGCAGTGAGGAGTATGAGCAGTTCTTC. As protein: CASSEEYEQFF.

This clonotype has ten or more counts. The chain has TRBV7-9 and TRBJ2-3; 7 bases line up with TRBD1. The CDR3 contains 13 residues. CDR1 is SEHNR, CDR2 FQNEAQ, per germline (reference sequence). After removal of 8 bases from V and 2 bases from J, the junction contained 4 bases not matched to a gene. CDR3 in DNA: TGTGCCAGCCTACAGGGGCCCACAGATACGCAGTATTTT. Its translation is CASLQGPTDTQYF.

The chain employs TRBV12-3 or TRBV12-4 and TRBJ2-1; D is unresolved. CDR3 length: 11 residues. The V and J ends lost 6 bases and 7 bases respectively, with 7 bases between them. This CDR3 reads CASRGINEQFF. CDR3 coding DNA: TGTGCCAGCAGGGGGATTAATGAGCAGTTCTTC.

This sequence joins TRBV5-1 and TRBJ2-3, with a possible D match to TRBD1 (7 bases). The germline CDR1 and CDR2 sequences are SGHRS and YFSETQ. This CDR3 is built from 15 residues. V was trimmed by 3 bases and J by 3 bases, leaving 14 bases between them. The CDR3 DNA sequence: TGCGCCAGCAGCTGGAGGGGGCAGGGTACAGATACGCAGTATTTT. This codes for CASSWRGQGTDTQYF.

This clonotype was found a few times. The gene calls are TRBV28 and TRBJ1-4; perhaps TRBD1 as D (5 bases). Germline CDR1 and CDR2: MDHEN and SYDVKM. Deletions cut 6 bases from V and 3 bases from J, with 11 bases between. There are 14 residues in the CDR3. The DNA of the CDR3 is TGTGCCAGCAGAGGTGGGGGAGCTAATGAAAAACTGTTTTTT. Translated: CASRGGGANEKLFF.

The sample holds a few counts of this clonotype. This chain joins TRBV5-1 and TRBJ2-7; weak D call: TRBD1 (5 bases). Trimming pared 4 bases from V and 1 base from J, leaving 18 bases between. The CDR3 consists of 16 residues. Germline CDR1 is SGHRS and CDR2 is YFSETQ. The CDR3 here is CASSPGYGVGSYEQYF. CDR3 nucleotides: TGCGCCAGCAGCCCAGGGTACGGAGTGGGTTCCTACGAGCAGTACTTC.

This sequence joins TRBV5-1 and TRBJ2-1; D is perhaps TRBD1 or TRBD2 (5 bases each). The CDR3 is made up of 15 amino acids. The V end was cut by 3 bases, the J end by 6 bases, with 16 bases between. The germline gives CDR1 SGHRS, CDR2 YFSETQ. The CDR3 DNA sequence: TGCGCCAGCAGCTCCCGAGGGGACGGGACCAATGAGCAGTTCTTC. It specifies CASSSRGDGTNEQFF.

CDR3 loop: CASSLFQGYSNVLTF. In nucleotides, the CDR3 is TGTGCCAGCAGCTTATTCCAGGGTTATTCCAACGTCCTGACTTTC. The chain has TRBV7-2 and TRBJ2-6; tentative D call: TRBD1 (5 bases). Trimming removed 2 bases from V and 8 bases from J, with 13 bases in between. This CDR3 is 15 amino acids long. Germline values: CDR1 SGHTA, CDR2 FQGNSA.

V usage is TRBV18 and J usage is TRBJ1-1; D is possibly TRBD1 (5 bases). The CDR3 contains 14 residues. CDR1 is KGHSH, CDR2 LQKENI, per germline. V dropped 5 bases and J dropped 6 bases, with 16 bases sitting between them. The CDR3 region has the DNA TGTGCCAGCTCATCCTCCGGGGCTAGGGCTGAAGCTTTCTTT. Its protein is CASSSSGARAEAFF.

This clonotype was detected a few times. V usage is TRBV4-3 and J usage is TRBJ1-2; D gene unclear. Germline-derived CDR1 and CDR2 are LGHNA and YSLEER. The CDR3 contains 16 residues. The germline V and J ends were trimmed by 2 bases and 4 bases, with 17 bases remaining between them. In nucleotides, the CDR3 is TGCGCCAGCAGCCAACGGATAGGACCTAGTGGCTATGGCTACACCTTC. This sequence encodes CASSQRIGPSGYGYTF.

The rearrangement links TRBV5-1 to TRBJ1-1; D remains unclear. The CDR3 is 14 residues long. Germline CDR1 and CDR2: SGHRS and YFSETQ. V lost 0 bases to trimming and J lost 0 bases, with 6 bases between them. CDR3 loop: CASSLGWVNTEAFF. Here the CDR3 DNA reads TGCGCCAGCAGCTTGGGGTGGGTGAACACTGAAGCTTTCTTT. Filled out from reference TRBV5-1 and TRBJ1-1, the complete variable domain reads KAGVTQTPRYLIKTRGQQVTLSCSPISGHRSVSWYQQTPGQGLQFLFEYFSETQRNKGNFPGRFSGRQFSNSRSEMNVSTLELGDSALYLCASSLGWVNTEAFFGQGTRLTVV.

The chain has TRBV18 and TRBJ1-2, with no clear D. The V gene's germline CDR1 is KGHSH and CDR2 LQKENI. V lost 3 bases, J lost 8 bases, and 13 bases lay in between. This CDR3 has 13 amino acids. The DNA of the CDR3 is TGTGCCAGCTCACCTACGGGAGTCGGCGGCTACACCTTC. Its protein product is CASSPTGVGGYTF.

In DNA form, the CDR3 reads TGTGCCAGCAGCTTGGACCCTTCCTACGAGCAGTACTTC. Its protein product is CASSLDPSYEQYF. The rearrangement links TRBV7-2 to TRBJ2-7; D gene uncertain. CDR1 is SGHTA and CDR2 is FQGNSA in the germline V gene. The CDR3 totals 13 residues. Trimming left V 3 bases short and J 1 base short, with 7 bases between.

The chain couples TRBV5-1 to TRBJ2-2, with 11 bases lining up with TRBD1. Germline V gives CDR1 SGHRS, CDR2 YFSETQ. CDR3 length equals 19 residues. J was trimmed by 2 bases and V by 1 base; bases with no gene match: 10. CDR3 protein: CASSLFGQGARSNTGELFF. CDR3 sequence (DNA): TGCGCCAGCAGCTTGTTTGGACAGGGGGCGAGGAGTAACACCGGGGAGCTGTTTTTT.